These T cell receptor beta chains were read from a single sample in a study of CD8+CD57+ T cells in acquired aplastic anemia. Each CDR3 protein gets one entry after TCRdb re-called the reads with MiXCR. The repertoire has 350,000 to 450,000 distinct CDR3 sequences, around 72% of them found once; the top ten carry 3% to 5%. Sequencing was performed on sorted CD4+, CD8+, or CD8+CD57+ T cells (not recorded which) from PBMCs. These TCRs come from a human donor in good health, serving as a control. The CDR3 runs from the conserved cysteine through the conserved F or W. D genes are given only for firm matches. For some rows the clone size is stated as once, few or many, or as a class when expanded; others skip it.

j_call clone_size d_call v_call cdr3_aa cdr3_nt
TRBJ2-3 - TRBD2 TRBV12-3/TRBV12-4 CASSLTGLRGGSPDTQYF TGTGCCAGCAGTTTGACAGGGTTGCGGGGGGGGTCTCCAGATACGCAGTATTTT
TRBJ1-1 - - TRBV7-2 CASSPDRINEQFFAFF TGTGCCAGCAGCCCGGACAGAATCAATGAGCAGTTTTTCGCTTTCTTT
TRBJ2-7 - - TRBV7-3 CASSPVGETEAFFF TGTGCCAGCAGCCCCGTAGGGGAAACTGAAGCTTTCTTTTTC
TRBJ2-3 - - TRBV9 CASSVRQGKSDTQYF TGTGCCAGCAGCGTGAGGCAGGGGAAGTCAGATACGCAGTATTTT
TRBJ1-2 - - TRBV20-1 CSAPISQGSDYGYTF TGCAGTGCTCCTATTTCCCAGGGCTCGGACTATGGCTACACCTTC
TRBJ1-2 - - TRBV5-1 CASSPVTGTLRGYTF TGTGCCAGCAGTCCCGTGACAGGCACCCTCCGTGGCTACACCTTC
TRBJ1-2 many - TRBV4-3 CASSQDLGNYGYTF TGCGCCAGCAGCCAAGATCTGGGCAACTATGGCTACACCTTC
TRBJ2-2 - TRBD2 TRBV18 CASSPSGGIGELFF TGTGCCAGCTCACCTAGCGGGGGGATCGGGGAGCTGTTTTTT
TRBJ2-3 once - TRBV20-1 CSANKGREVDTQYF TGCAGTGCTAATAAGGGCAGGGAGGTTGATACGCAGTATTTT
TRBJ1-1 - - TRBV5-1 CASSASGGIEAFF TGCGCCAGCAGCGCCAGCGGGGGGATAGAAGCTTTCTTT
TRBJ2-1 - TRBD2 TRBV24-1 CATSGRGLAGSGTEQFF TGTGCCACCAGTGGTAGGGGACTAGCGGGAAGTGGCACTGAGCAGTTCTTC
TRBJ2-7 - TRBD1 TRBV7-8 CASSETGGQDTQLYF TGTGCCAGCAGCGAGACAGGGGGACAGGATACCCAACTTTACTTC
TRBJ2-3 - - TRBV6-5 CASIPGIDTDTQYF TGTGCCAGCATCCCGGGGATCGACACAGATACGCAGTATTTT
TRBJ2-3 many - TRBV7-2 CASSLVFGATDTQYF TGTGCCAGCAGCTTAGTTTTCGGAGCCACAGATACGCAGTATTTT
TRBJ1-1 - - TRBV7-6 CASNRGTADTF TGTGCCAGCAACAGAGGGACTGCAGATACGTTT
TRBJ2-5 - - TRBV13 CASRAAYCCGDETQYF TGTGCCAGCCGTGCGGCTTACTGTTGTGGGGATGAGACCCAGTACTTC
TRBJ2-6 - TRBD2 TRBV6-2/TRBV6-3 CASSPGLAGGNVLTF TGTGCCAGCAGCCCGGGACTAGCAGGGGGCAACGTCCTGACTTTC
TRBJ2-7 - - TRBV25-1 CASSEVGGQAKYEQYF TGTGCCAGCAGTGAGGTAGGGGGGCAGGCGAAATACGAGCAGTACTTC
TRBJ1-5 many - TRBV6-5 CASSYSLREGQPQHF TGTGCCAGCAGTTACTCGCTCAGGGAAGGTCAGCCCCAGCATTTT
TRBJ2-3 many - TRBV9 CASSVRGLGTDTQYF TGTGCCAGTAGCGTAAGGGGGTTAGGCACAGATACGCAGTATTTT
TRBJ2-1 - TRBD2 TRBV20-1 CSARGGLAGNEQFF TGCAGTGCTAGAGGCGGACTAGCGGGAAATGAGCAGTTCTTC
TRBJ1-1 many - TRBV5-8 CASTNPTSDTEAFF TGTGCCAGCACCAATCCCACCTCCGACACTGAAGCTTTCTTT
TRBJ1-6 - - TRBV15 CATSRDTRGVNNSPHHF TGTGCCACCAGCAGAGATACAAGGGGGGTCAACAATTCACCCCACCACTTT
TRBJ2-7 - - TRBV7-6 CASSLASGYGEYF TGTGCCAGCAGCTTAGCCTCAGGGTACGGGGAGTACTTC
TRBJ2-3 - - TRBV7-6 CASSVQRRTDTQYF TGTGCCAGCAGCGTACAGAGACGCACAGATACCCAGTATTTT